Listed here are 5 T cell receptor beta chains from one sample, sequenced in a study of shared clonotypes between healthy human individuals. Measured with immunoSEQ multiplex PCR; TCRdb has only the in-frame clones, and not every one. The data show a few million clones, 93% seen once. The sequenced sample was naive CD4+ T cells from PBMCs. Subset described: CD45RA+ positively selected. The receptors were gathered from a man younger than 35 in good health. Some clones in this sample may be carry-over from other donors' samples.

The chain joins TRBV5-1 to TRBJ2-2, with D tentatively TRBD1 or TRBD2 (6 bases each). V was pared by 4 bases and J by 4 bases, with 14 bases between. Germline V lookup: CDR1 SGHRS, CDR2 YFSETQ. The CDR3 runs to 15 residues. The CDR3 DNA sequence: TGCGCCAGCAGCCTCGAGGGGGGAGGCACCGGGGAGCTGTTTTTT. The encoded protein is CASSLEGGGTGELFF.

The chain combines TRBV2 with TRBJ1-4; no clear D gene. The germline CDR1 and CDR2 sequences are SNHLY and FYNNEI. The CDR3 has 14 amino acids. V lost 1 base, J lost 4 bases, and 7 bases lay in between. The CDR3 loop is CASSEVQINEKLFF. The CDR3 DNA follows: TGTGCCAGCAGTGAAGTGCAGATTAATGAAAAACTGTTTTTT.

This clone was seen just once. The J gene is TRBJ2-1, the V gene TRBV7-9; 7 positions match TRBD2. CDR3 length: 15 amino acids. Germline CDR1 reads SEHNR; CDR2 reads FQNEAQ (reference sequence). Losses at the gene ends were 3 bases for V and 5 bases for J; bases not matched to a gene: 7. CDR3 protein: CASSFPGLTHNEQFF. As DNA, the CDR3 is TGTGCCAGCAGCTTCCCGGGACTAACCCACAATGAGCAGTTCTTC. The whole variable domain, remainder taken from reference TRBV7-9 and TRBJ2-1, is DTGVSQNPRHKITKRGQNVTFRCDPISEHNRLYWYRQTLGQGPEFLTYFQNEAQLEKSRLLSDRFSAERPKGSFSTLEIQRTEQGDSAMYLCASSFPGLTHNEQFFGPGTRLTVL.

In the case of this clone: The same CDR3 arises from other DNA sequences in this sample as well. This chain connects TRBV18 to TRBJ2-5; D unclear. Per the germline V gene, CDR1 is KGHSH and CDR2 is LQKENI. Trimming removed 3 bases at V and 2 bases at J, with 7 bases between. CDR3 length: 13 residues. This chain's CDR3 is CASSPTGQETQYF. The DNA of the CDR3 is TGTGCCAGCTCACCGACCGGACAAGAGACCCAGTACTTC. The full variable domain, completed using reference TRBV18 and TRBJ2-5, is NAGVMQNPRHLVRRRGQEARLRCSPMKGHSHVYWYRQLPEEGLKFMVYLQKENIIDESGMPKERFSAEFPKEGPSILRIQQVVRGDSAAYFCASSPTGQETQYFGPGTRLLVL.

The gene calls are TRBV5-5 and TRBJ2-5; D is tentatively TRBD1 or TRBD2 (7 bases each). The CDR3 runs 17 residues. V dropped 1 base and J dropped 4 bases, with 20 bases sitting between them. Germline CDR1 and CDR2: SGHKS and YYEKEE (reference sequence). CDR3 protein: CASSLYAQDREGETQYF. Here the CDR3 DNA reads TGTGCCAGCAGCTTGTACGCCCAAGACAGGGAGGGAGAGACCCAGTACTTC.